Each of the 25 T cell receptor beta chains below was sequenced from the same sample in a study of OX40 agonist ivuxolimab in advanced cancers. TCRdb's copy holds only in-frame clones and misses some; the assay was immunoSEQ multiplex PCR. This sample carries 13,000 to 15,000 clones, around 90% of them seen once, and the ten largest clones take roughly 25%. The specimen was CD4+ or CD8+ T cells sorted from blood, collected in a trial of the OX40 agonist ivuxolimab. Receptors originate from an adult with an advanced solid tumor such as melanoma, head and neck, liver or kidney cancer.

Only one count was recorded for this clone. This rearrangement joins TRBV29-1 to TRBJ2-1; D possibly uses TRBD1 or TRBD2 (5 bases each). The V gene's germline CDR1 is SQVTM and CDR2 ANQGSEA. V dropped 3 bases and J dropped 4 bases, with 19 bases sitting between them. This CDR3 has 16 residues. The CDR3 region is CSVEGLANSIYNEQFF. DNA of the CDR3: TGCAGCGTTGAGGGGCTAGCAAATTCAATATACAATGAGCAGTTCTTC.

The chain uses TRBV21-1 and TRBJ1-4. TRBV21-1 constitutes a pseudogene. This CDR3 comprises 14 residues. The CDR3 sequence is CASRTDMEDEKLFF. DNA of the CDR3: TGTGCCAGCAGAACGGACATGGAGGATGAAAAACTGTTTTTT.

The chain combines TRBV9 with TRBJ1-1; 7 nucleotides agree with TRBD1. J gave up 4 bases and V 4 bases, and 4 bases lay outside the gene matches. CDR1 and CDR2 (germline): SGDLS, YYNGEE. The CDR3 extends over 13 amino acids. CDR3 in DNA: TGTGCCAGCAGCATTGGACAGGCCACTGAAGCTTTCTTT. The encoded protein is CASSIGQATEAFF.

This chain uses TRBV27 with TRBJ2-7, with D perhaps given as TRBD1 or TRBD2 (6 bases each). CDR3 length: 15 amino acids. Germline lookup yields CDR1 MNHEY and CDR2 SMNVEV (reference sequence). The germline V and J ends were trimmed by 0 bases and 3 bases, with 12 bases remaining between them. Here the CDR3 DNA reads TGTGCCAGCAGTTTATCGCCCGGGGGCTTCTACGAGCAGTACTTC. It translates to CASSLSPGGFYEQYF.

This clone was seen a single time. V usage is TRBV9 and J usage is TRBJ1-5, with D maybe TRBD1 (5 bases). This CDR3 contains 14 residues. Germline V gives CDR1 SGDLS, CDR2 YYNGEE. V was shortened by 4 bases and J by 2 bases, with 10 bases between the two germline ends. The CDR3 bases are TGTGCCAGCAGCCCGGGGGGGGGCAATCAGCCCCAGCATTTT. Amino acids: CASSPGGGNQPQHF.

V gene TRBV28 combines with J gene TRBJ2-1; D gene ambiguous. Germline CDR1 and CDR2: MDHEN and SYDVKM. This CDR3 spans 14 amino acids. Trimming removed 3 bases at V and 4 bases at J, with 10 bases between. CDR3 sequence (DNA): TGTGCCAGCAGTTTTAGGTCTAGATACAATGAGCAGTTCTTC. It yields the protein CASSFRSRYNEQFF.

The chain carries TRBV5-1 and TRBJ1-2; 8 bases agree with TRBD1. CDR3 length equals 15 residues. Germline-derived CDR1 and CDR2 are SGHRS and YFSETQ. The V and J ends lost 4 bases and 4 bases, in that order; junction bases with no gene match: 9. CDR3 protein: CASSPGAGGVYGYTF. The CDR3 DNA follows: TGCGCCAGCAGCCCGGGGGCAGGGGGCGTCTATGGCTACACCTTC.

CDR3 sequence reads: CASRTIVTGISYEQYF. The CDR3 bases are TGTGCCAGCAGGACCATCGTAACAGGGATTTCCTACGAGCAGTACTTC. The rearrangement links TRBV2 to TRBJ2-7; D is possibly TRBD1 (6 bases). The CDR3 runs to 16 residues. Germline assignment: CDR1 SNHLY and CDR2 FYNNEI. The germline V and J ends were trimmed by 6 bases and 1 base, with 19 bases remaining between them.

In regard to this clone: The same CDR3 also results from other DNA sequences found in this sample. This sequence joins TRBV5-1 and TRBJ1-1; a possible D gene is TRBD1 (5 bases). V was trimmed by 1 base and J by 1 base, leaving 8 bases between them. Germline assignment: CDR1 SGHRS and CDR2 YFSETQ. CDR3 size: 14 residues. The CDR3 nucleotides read TGCGCCAGCAGCTTGTTGGGGGAGAACACTGAAGCTTTCTTT. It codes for CASSLLGENTEAFF.

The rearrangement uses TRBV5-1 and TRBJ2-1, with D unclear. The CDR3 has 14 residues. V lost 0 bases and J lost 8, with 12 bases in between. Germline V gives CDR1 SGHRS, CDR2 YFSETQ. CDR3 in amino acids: CASSLEVTIDEQFF. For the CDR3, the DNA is TGCGCCAGCAGCTTGGAAGTTACTATCGATGAGCAGTTCTTC. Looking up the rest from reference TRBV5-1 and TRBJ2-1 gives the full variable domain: KAGVTQTPRYLIKTRGQQVTLSCSPISGHRSVSWYQQTPGQGLQFLFEYFSETQRNKGNFPGRFSGRQFSNSRSEMNVSTLELGDSALYLCASSLEVTIDEQFFGPGTRLTVL.

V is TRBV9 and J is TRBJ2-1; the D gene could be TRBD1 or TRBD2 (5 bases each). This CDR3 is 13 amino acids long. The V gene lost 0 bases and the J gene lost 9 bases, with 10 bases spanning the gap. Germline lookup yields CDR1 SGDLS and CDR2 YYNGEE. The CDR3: CASSVGGATEQFF. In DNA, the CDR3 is TGTGCCAGCAGCGTAGGAGGGGCCACTGAGCAGTTCTTC.

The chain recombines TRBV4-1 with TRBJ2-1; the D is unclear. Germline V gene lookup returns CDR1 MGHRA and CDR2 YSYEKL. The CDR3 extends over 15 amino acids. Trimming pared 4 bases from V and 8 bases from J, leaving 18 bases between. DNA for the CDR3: TGCGCCAGCAGCCCAGTGTCGGTCTCTTTGGATGAGCAGTTCTTC. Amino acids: CASSPVSVSLDEQFF.

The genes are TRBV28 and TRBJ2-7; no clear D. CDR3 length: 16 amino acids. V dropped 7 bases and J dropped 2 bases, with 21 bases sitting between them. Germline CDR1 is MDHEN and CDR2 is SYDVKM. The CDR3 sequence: CASTLQNQPPPYEQYF. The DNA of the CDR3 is TGTGCCAGCACCCTACAAAATCAGCCGCCCCCCTACGAGCAGTACTTC.

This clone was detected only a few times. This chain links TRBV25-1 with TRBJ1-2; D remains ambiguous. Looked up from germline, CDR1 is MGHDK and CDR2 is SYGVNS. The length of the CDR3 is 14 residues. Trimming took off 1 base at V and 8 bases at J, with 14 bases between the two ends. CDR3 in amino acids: CASSELVSSRGYTF. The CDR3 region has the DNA TGTGCCAGCAGTGAATTGGTGTCGAGCCGGGGCTACACCTTC.

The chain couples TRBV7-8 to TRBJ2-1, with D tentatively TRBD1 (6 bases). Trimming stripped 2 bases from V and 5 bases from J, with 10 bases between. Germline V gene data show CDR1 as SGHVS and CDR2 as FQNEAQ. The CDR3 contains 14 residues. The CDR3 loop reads CASSLYRENNEQFF. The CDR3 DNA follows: TGTGCCAGCAGCTTATACAGGGAAAACAATGAGCAGTTCTTC.

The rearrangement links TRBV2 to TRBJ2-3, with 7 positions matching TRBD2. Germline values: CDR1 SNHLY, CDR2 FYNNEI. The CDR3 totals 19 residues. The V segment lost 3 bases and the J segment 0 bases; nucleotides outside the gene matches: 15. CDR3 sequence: CASSDPLPVGSGSTDTQYF. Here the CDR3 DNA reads TGTGCCAGCAGTGATCCGTTACCCGTGGGTAGCGGGAGCACAGATACGCAGTATTTT.

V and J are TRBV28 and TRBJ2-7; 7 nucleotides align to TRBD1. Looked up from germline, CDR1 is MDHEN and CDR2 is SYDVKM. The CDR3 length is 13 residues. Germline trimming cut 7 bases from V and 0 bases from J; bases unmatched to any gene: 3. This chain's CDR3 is CASTRDSSYEQYF. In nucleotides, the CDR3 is TGTGCCAGCACCCGGGACAGCTCCTACGAGCAGTACTTC.

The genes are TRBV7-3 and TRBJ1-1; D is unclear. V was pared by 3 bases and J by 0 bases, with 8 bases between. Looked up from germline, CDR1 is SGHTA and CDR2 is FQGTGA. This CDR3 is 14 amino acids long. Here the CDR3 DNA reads TGTGCCAGCAGCTTTGGACCCATGAACACTGAAGCTTTCTTT. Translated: CASSFGPMNTEAFF.

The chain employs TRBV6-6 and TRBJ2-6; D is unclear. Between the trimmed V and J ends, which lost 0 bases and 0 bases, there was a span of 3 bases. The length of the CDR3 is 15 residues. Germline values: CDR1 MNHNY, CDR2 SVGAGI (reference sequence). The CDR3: CASSYSGSGANVLTF. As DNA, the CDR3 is TGTGCCAGCAGTTACTCTGGCTCTGGGGCCAACGTCCTGACTTTC.

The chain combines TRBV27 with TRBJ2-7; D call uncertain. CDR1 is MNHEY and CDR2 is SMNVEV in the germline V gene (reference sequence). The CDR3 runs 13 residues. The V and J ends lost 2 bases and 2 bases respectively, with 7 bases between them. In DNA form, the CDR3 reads TGTGCCAGCAGTTTAAGGGATACCTACGAGCAGTACTTC. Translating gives CASSLRDTYEQYF.

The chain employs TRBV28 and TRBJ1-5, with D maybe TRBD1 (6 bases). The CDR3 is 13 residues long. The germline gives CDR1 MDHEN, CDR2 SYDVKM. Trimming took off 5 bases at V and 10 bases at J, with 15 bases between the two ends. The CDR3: CASSPPTGTPQHF. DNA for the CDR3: TGTGCCAGCAGTCCCCCCACAGGGACCCCCCAGCATTTT. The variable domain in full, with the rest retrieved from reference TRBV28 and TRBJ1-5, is DVKVTQSSRYLVKRTGEKVFLECVQDMDHENMFWYRQDPGLGLRLIYFSYDVKMKEKGDIPEGYSVSREKKERFSLILESASTNQTSMYLCASSPPTGTPQHFGDGTRLSIL.

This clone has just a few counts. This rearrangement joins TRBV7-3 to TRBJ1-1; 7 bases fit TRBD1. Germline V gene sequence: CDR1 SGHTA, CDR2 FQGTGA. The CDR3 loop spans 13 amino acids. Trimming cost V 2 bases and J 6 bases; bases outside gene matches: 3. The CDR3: CASSLGQGAEAFF. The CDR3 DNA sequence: TGTGCCAGCAGCTTAGGGCAGGGGGCTGAAGCTTTCTTT.

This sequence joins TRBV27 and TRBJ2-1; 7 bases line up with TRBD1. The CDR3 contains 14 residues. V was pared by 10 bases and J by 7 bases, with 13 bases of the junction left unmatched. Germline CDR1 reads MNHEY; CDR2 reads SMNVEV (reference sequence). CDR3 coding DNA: TGTGCCACCTCAACAGGGGTTATGGGTAATGAGCAGTTCTTC. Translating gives CATSTGVMGNEQFF.

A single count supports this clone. The CDR3 nucleotides read TGTGCCAGCACCGGGAGCCCAGATACGCAGTATTTT. Residues: CASTGSPDTQYF. The gene calls are TRBV7-9 and TRBJ2-3; TRBD2 is a possible D gene (6 bases). The V gene's germline CDR1 is SEHNR and CDR2 FQNEAQ (reference sequence). The CDR3 is 12 amino acids. V was pared by 7 bases and J by 4 bases, with 9 bases between.

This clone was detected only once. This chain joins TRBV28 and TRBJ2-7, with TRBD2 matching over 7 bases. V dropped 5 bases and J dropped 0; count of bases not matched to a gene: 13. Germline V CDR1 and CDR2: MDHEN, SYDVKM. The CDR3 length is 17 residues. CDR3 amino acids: CASSLGPREAPSYEQYF. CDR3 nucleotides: TGTGCCAGCAGTCTCGGACCTCGGGAGGCTCCCTCCTACGAGCAGTACTTC.